This is a list of T cell receptor beta chains from one sample in a study of blood T cell repertoires in COVID-19. TCRdb's table, derived via immunoSEQ multiplex PCR, lists solely in-frame clones and lacks some. The table includes fewer than 150,000 clones, around 89% detected once. Sample: peripheral blood. The receptors were sampled from a woman between 45 and 60 years old with acute or convalescent COVID-19. Each CDR3 is given with its conserved first and last residue. A D gene is named only where the DNA matches it firmly. A row's size may be missing; if present it is once, few, many or a size class.

CDR3 length	clone size	V gene	D gene	J gene	CDR3 DNA	CDR3 protein
13	once	TRBV6-2/TRBV6-3	.	TRBJ1-2	TGTGCCAGCAGTTACTTCCCCGGCTATGGCTACACCTTC	CASSYFPGYGYTF
12	.	TRBV28	TRBD1	TRBJ1-2	TGTGCCAGCGTAACGACAGGGGTTGGCTACACCTTC	CASVTTGVGYTF
18	few	TRBV11-2	.	TRBJ2-7	TGTGCCAGCAGCTCTGGCACGTATAGTAGTAGTAGACACTACGAGCAGTACTTC	CASSSGTYSSSRHYEQYF
14	.	TRBV21-1	.	TRBJ1-2	TGTGCCAGCAGCGCAGGGGGACAGGGGGATGGCTACACCTTC	CASSAGGQGDGYTF
13	once	TRBV30	.	TRBJ2-7	TGTGCCTGCCGAGGCAGGGGCTCCTACGAGCAGTACTTC	CACRGRGSYEQYF
13	.	TRBV10-3	.	TRBJ1-1	TGTGCCATCACTCCAGGGGCAGGGACTGAAGCTTTCTTT	CAITPGAGTEAFF
13	.	TRBV5-4	.	TRBJ1-2	TGTGCCAGCAGCCAGGGGACTATGGGTGGCTACACCTTC	CASSQGTMGGYTF
14	.	TRBV30	.	TRBJ1-6	TGTGCCTGGACACACGGAGGGGAACGTTCACCCCTCCACTTT	CAWTHGGERSPLHF
15	.	TRBV9	.	TRBJ1-4	TGTGCCAGCAGCGTAGAGGGGCAGGCTAATGAAAAACTGTTTTTT	CASSVEGQANEKLFF
21	.	TRBV21-1	.	TRBJ2-1	TGTGCCAGCAGCAAAGCCAGGGACAGGGGTCGAGCTATCAAGACTCTTAATGAGCAGTTCTTC	CASSKARDRGRAIKTLNEQFF
14	.	TRBV7-3	TRBD1	TRBJ2-1	TGTGCCAGCAGCTTGGGACAGGGGGGACGGGAGCAGTTCTTC	CASSLGQGGREQFF
13	.	TRBV29-1	TRBD2	TRBJ2-7	TGCAGCGTTGAGACTAGCGGGAGTGGAGAGCAGTACTTC	CSVETSGSGEQYF
13	.	TRBV5-4	TRBD1	TRBJ2-7	TGTGCCAGCAGCTGGACAGGGAAAGGCGAGCAGTACTTC	CASSWTGKGEQYF
14	.	TRBV7-9	.	TRBJ1-1	TGTGCCAGCAGCTTAGTGGTGGTTAGAACTGAAGCTTTCTTT	CASSLVVVRTEAFF
15	once	TRBV27	.	TRBJ2-7	TGTGCCAGCAGTTTATCGCTGGACACCATCTACGAGCAGTACTTC	CASSLSLDTIYEQYF
13	.	TRBV29-1	TRBD2	TRBJ2-5	TGCAGCGTTGGTCATCTCCTCGGGGGGGGTCAGTACTTC	CSVGHLLGGGQYF
15	few	TRBV13	.	TRBJ2-1	TGTGCCAGCAGCTTAGGGGCCGGGGGATACAATGAGCAGTTCTTC	CASSLGAGGYNEQFF
17	.	TRBV28	.	TRBJ1-4	TGTGCCAGCAGTTTGCGTCGTATTATAGACTCTAATGAAAAACTGTTTTTT	CASSLRRIIDSNEKLFF
14	.	TRBV19	.	TRBJ1-4	TGTGCCAGTAGTATCTTCGGAGGGAATGAAAAACTGTTTTTT	CASSIFGGNEKLFF
17	.	TRBV5-4	.	TRBJ2-3	TGTGCCAGCAGCGTGAACAGGGGAGGAGGGGGCACAGATACGCAGTATTTT	CASSVNRGGGGTDTQYF
13	.	TRBV29-1	.	TRBJ2-7	TGCAGCGTTGACAGGCTTGGTTCCTACGAGCAGTACTTC	CSVDRLGSYEQYF
14	.	TRBV19	.	TRBJ2-7	TGTGCCAGTAGTAGAACGACAGTCTCCTACGAGCAGTACTTC	CASSRTTVSYEQYF
20	.	TRBV3-1/TRBV3-2	TRBD1	TRBJ1-4	TGTGCCAGCAGCCAAGAAAAAGGAGGGATCCGACAGGGAACTTTAGAAAAACTGTTTTTT	CASSQEKGGIRQGTLEKLFF
14	.	TRBV6-2/TRBV6-3	.	TRBJ1-5	TGTGCCAGCAGTTACTTAGCAAGCAATCAGCCCCAGCATTTT	CASSYLASNQPQHF
13	.	TRBV12-3/TRBV12-4	.	TRBJ2-1	TGTGCCAGCAGTCCGGGGTTTTACAATGAGCAGTTCTTC	CASSPGFYNEQFF
16	.	TRBV9	.	TRBJ1-6	TGTGCCAGCAGCGCAGGTCAGGGGACCCTTAATTCACCCCTCCACTTT	CASSAGQGTLNSPLHF
14	.	TRBV4-3	TRBD1	TRBJ2-7	TGCGCCAGCAGCCCTGGGACAGGAACCTACGAGCAGTACTTC	CASSPGTGTYEQYF
15	.	TRBV3-1/TRBV3-2	TRBD2	TRBJ2-3	TGTGCCAGCAGCCAAGATCCACGGGGGGGAGATACGCAGTATTTT	CASSQDPRGGDTQYF
14	once	TRBV11-3	.	TRBJ2-7	TGTGCCAGCAGCTTAGGGCCAGGGGATTACGAGCAGTACTTC	CASSLGPGDYEQYF
12	.	TRBV28	.	TRBJ1-2	TGTGCCAGCAGTTGGAGGAACTATGGCTACACCTTC	CASSWRNYGYTF
16	.	TRBV5-6	.	TRBJ1-3	TGTGCCAGCAGCCGTCGGACAGAAGTGTTTGGAAACACCATATATTTT	CASSRRTEVFGNTIYF
15	.	TRBV7-8	.	TRBJ2-1	TGTGCCAGCAGAATGAGGCGGGACCCGGTGAATGAGCAGTTCTTC	CASRMRRDPVNEQFF
15	.	TRBV28	.	TRBJ2-1	TGTGCCAGCAGCCCCCCTCTCAGGAGGGTTAATGAGCAGTTCTTC	CASSPPLRRVNEQFF
17	.	TRBV4-1	.	TRBJ1-2	TGCGCCAGCAGCCAAGATCCAGGAATTCAGGTAGTAGGAGGCTACACCTTC	CASSQDPGIQVVGGYTF
14	.	TRBV5-1	.	TRBJ1-6	TGCGCCAGCAGATATGGACAGAGCATTTCACCCCTCCACTTT	CASRYGQSISPLHF
13	.	TRBV3-1/TRBV3-2	.	TRBJ1-3	TGTGCCAGCAGCCAAGGAGCCGGAAACACCATATATTTT	CASSQGAGNTIYF
15	.	TRBV7-2	TRBD1	TRBJ1-2	TGTGCCAGCAGCACCCGGACAGGAGCGGACTATGGCTACACCTTC	CASSTRTGADYGYTF
16	.	TRBV6-1	TRBD1	TRBJ2-3	TGTGCCAGCAGTGCTTGGACAGGGGGCGACGCAGATACGCAGTATTTT	CASSAWTGGDADTQYF
11	.	TRBV29-1	.	TRBJ1-2	TGCAGCGTGGTAACAGGCGCCGGCTACACCTTC	CSVVTGAGYTF
14	.	TRBV18	TRBD1	TRBJ1-4	TGTGCCAGCTCGCCGGACAGGGGTGGAGAAAAACTGTTTTTT	CASSPDRGGEKLFF
16	.	TRBV12-5	.	TRBJ2-1	TGTGCTAGTGGTTTGGTACTAAGTCGACAGGACAATGAGCAGTTCTTC	CASGLVLSRQDNEQFF
15	.	TRBV5-4	.	TRBJ1-1	TGTGCCAGCAGCCCCGGACACAAGCTGAACACTGAAGCTTTCTTT	CASSPGHKLNTEAFF
15	.	TRBV15	.	TRBJ1-2	TGTGCCACCCGTGCATTAGGGGGACCTAACTATGGCTACACCTTC	CATRALGGPNYGYTF
15	.	TRBV2	TRBD1	TRBJ2-1	TGTGCCAGCAGGGCCCTCGGACAGGGGGCCAATGAGCAGTTCTTC	CASRALGQGANEQFF
14	.	TRBV28	TRBD1	TRBJ1-2	TGTGCCACCACCACCGGGACAGGTTCCTATGGCTACACCTTC	CATTTGTGSYGYTF
12	.	TRBV12-3/TRBV12-4	TRBD1	TRBJ1-2	TGTGCCAGCAGTTTACAGGGGGCCGGCTACACCTTC	CASSLQGAGYTF
13	.	TRBV9	.	TRBJ1-1	TGTGCCAGCAGCGTGACAGAGAACACTGAAGCTTTCTTT	CASSVTENTEAFF
11	.	TRBV3-1/TRBV3-2	.	TRBJ2-7	TGTGCCAGCAGCCATGTCGGGGAGCAGTACTTC	CASSHVGEQYF
14	.	TRBV29-1	.	TRBJ1-4	TGCAGCGTTGAAGATGTCAACGCGGGTGAAAAACTGTTTTTT	CSVEDVNAGEKLFF
15	.	TRBV6-2/TRBV6-3	.	TRBJ2-1	TGTGCCAGCAGTTCTTCAGCGCCCTCCTACAATGAGCAGTTCTTC	CASSSSAPSYNEQFF
16	.	TRBV9	.	TRBJ2-2	TGTGCCAGCAGCCCAGCCGGGACAATAAACACCGGGGAGCTGTTTTTT	CASSPAGTINTGELFF
14	.	TRBV10-3	TRBD1	TRBJ1-5	TGTGCCATCGCGGACAGGGGCCAGGGGCAGCCCCAGCATTTT	CAIADRGQGQPQHF